A selection of T cell receptor beta chains follows, all from one sample in a study of blood T cell repertoires in COVID-19. Assay: immunoSEQ multiplex PCR; the TCRdb copy retains only in-frame clones and omits some. Of 140,000 to 150,000 clones in the sample, around 82% were seen once. The sequencing sample was made of PBMCs or T cells enriched from blood (not recorded which). The receptors were sampled from a woman in her forties or fifties who had recovered from COVID-19. Both conserved end residues are trimmed from each CDR3.

len	j_gene	v_gene	CDR3aa
10	TRBJ1-2	TRBV6-5	ASSYPGGGYT
13	TRBJ1-4	TRBV11-2	ASSFSAGAGEKLF
13	TRBJ2-1	TRBV9	ASSAGHYSYNEQF
12	TRBJ2-7	TRBV30	AWLGQGRFYEQY
16	TRBJ2-3	TRBV7-9	ASSLVAGADPSTDTQY
14	TRBJ2-4	TRBV3-1/TRBV3-2	ASSPGTGFSKNIQY
13	TRBJ2-5	TRBV15	ATSRDSTRERTQY
13	TRBJ1-2	TRBV28	ASSPRGQGAVGYT
14	TRBJ2-3	TRBV15	ATSSLWTGSTDTQY
10	TRBJ2-1	TRBV12-3/TRBV12-4	ASGDFSNEQF
9	TRBJ2-1	TRBV27	ASSQNNEQF